The 28 T cell receptor delta chains reported below all come from one sample, sequenced in a study of γδ T cells in repeated Plasmodium falciparum infection. TCRdb re-called clones from the multiplex PCR reads using CATT. The sample holds over 90,000 delta-chain clones, approximately 0.92% seen once. Flow sorting of PBMC yielded separate Vgamma9/Vdelta2+ and Vdelta2-negative gammadelta T cell populations for bulk repertoire analysis. The sequenced sample was gamma-delta T cells from blood. These receptors were collected from a pool of human donors (malaria-infected and uninfected, not separated).

In its sample, this clone was seen a few times. The protein TCRdb lists belongs to a much larger clone and differs from this DNA's translation at residue 11, which points to a read error; the protein shown is made from the DNA. The rearrangement uses TRDV1 and TRDJ1; D uncertain. The J gene, not given by TCRdb, was assigned here from a germline match of the nucleotide sequence. V gave up 2 bases and J gave up 0 bases, with 19 bases separating them. This CDR3 region has 18 residues. Germline V CDR1 and CDR2: TSWWSYY, QGS. The CDR3, as DNA: TGTGCTCTTGGGGAAACGGGAACGGTCGTACGAAACACCGATAAACTCATCTTT. This sequence encodes CALGETGTVVRNTDKLIF.

A note on this clone: The protein that TCRdb holds for this DNA derives from a much larger clone and differs from the translated DNA at residue 7, which likely indicates a read error; the protein shown here is translated from the DNA. The chain uses TRDV2 and TRDJ1; D possibly corresponds to TRDD3 (5 bases). TCRdb carries no J gene annotation; the J gene was assigned here by matching the DNA with germline. The germline V gene encodes CDR1 GEAIGNYY and CDR2 EKD. The CDR3 extends over 14 amino acids. V was trimmed by 3 bases and J by 3 bases, leaving 13 bases between them. The CDR3 here is CACDRGHTSDKLIF. The CDR3 DNA sequence: TGTGCCTGTGACCGGGGACACACCTCCGATAAACTCATCTTT.

Concerning this clone: The amino acid sequence in TCRdb belongs to a much larger clone and departs from this DNA's translation at residue 12, likely a sequencing read error; the sequence shown is translated from the DNA. The chain has TRAV14/DV4 and TRDJ1; 9 nucleotides agree with TRDD3. After removal of 9 bases from V and 2 bases from J, the junction contained 19 bases not matched to a gene. This CDR3 spans 18 amino acids. CDR1 and CDR2 (germline): TSDPSYG, QGSYDQQN (reference sequence). The CDR3 DNA is TGTGCAATCATACACCTACGTTTTGGGGGGATACATACCGATAAACTCATCTTT. It translates to CAIIHLRFGGIHTDKLIF.

Only a few counts were recorded for this clone. This probably arose from a read error, given a far larger clone one base away. The same CDR3 can be traced to other DNA sequences in this sample. V is TRDV1 and J is TRDJ2, with 8 nucleotides matching TRDD3. In the absence of a J gene in TCRdb, the DNA was matched to germline to assign it here. The J segment lost 1 base and the V segment lost 2 bases, leaving 21 bases of the junction unmatched. This CDR3 has 22 amino acids. Per the germline V gene, CDR1 is TSWWSYY and CDR2 is QGS. The CDR3 nucleotides are TGTGCTCTTGGGGAAATATGGCCCATTCCGGTGCTGGGGGAGGATTTGACAGCACAACTCTTCTTT. It translates to CALGEIWPIPVLGEDLTAQLFF.

This clone was counted at least ten times. TCRdb attributes to this sequence the protein of a much larger clone, which differs from the DNA translation at residue 3; a read error is likely, and the protein displayed is translated from the DNA. This chain connects TRDV2 to TRDJ1; 8 positions agree with TRDD3. The J gene is not listed in TCRdb, so it was assigned here from a DNA match to germline. Germline V gene data show CDR1 as GEAIGNYY and CDR2 as EKD. This CDR3 spans 18 amino acids. The CDR3 DNA is TGTGCCCGTGACTTACTGGGGGGTCCTTTGGAGTACACCGATAAACTCATCTTT. Its translation is CARDLLGGPLEYTDKLIF.

This clone has just a few counts. TCRdb shows a much larger clone's protein in place of this DNA's translation, and the two differ at residue 5, likely through a read error; the protein shown is translated from the DNA. The rearrangement uses TRDV1 and TRDJ1, with D perhaps TRDD3 (6 bases). Here the J gene was assigned by germline matching of the DNA, as TCRdb has none. V lost 4 bases to trimming and J lost 6 bases, with 18 bases between them. Germline-derived CDR1 and CDR2 are TSWWSYY and QGS. This CDR3 is 15 amino acids long. CDR3 region: CALGGAAGVPNKLIF. The CDR3, as DNA: TGTGCTCTTGGGGGAGCGGCTGGGGTCCCGAATAAACTCATCTTT.

In regard to this clone: It differs at one base from a far larger clone, so likely a read error. This sample also contains other DNA sequences that code for the same CDR3. The V gene is TRDV1; the J gene was not called; the table's D gene call, TRDD3, was not cross checked with the DNA. Per germline, CDR1 TSWWSYY and CDR2 QGS. The CDR3 is made up of 25 amino acids. The CDR3 loop reads CALGEIRNQPERGVLGDFPTDKLIF. CDR3 coding DNA: TGTGCTCTTGGGGAAATTAGAAATCAGCCAGAAAGGGGCGTACTGGGGGATTTCCCCACCGATAAGCTCATCTTT.

A few counts support this clone. A far larger clone is a single base away, which makes a read error likely. The rearrangement uses TRDV1 and TRDJ1; D is ambiguous. Germline matching of the DNA provided the J gene here, since TCRdb leaves it blank. The CDR3 is 18 amino acids. V was clipped by 9 bases and J by 0 bases, with 26 bases between them. CDR1 and CDR2 from the germline V gene are TSWWSYY and QGS. The CDR3 is CALVLTFSPLKDTDKLIF. The CDR3 DNA is TGTGCTCTCGTTCTTACTTTCTCACCGCTCAAGGACACCGATAAACTCATCTTT.

On this clone: A far larger clone is only one base removed, so a read error is likely. Other DNA sequences in this sample translate to the same CDR3. The gene calls are TRDV1 and TRDJ1; a weak D match, TRDD3 (5 bases). In the absence of a J gene in TCRdb, the DNA was matched to germline to assign it here. The V gene's germline CDR1 is TSWWSYY and CDR2 QGS. CDR3 length equals 16 residues. CDR3 in DNA: TGTGCTCTCGGGGGCCGCTCCGCTTTCCACACCGATAAACTCATCTTT. This codes for CALGGRSAFHTDKLIF.

Notes on this clone: TCRdb lists the protein of a much larger clone for this DNA, which differs at residue 8, so this is likely a read error; the protein given here is translated from the DNA itself. The chain has TRDV2 and TRDJ3; TRDD3 aligns across 12 bases. TCRdb lists no J gene, so it was determined here by aligning the DNA to germline. Looked up from germline, CDR1 is GEAIGNYY and CDR2 is EKD. This CDR3 has 21 amino acids. The trim removed 0 bases at V and 3 bases at J, leaving 11 bases unmatched. As DNA, the CDR3 is TGTGCCTGTGACACCGGGGGAATACTGGGGGATACTGGCTGGGACACCCGACAGATGTTTTTC. This sequence encodes CACDTGGILGDTGWDTRQMFF.

The table lists this clone with a few counts. The protein given by TCRdb reflects a much larger clone and differs at residue 16 from this DNA's translation, likely from a read error; the protein shown is the DNA's translation. The chain couples TRDV2 to TRDJ3; 9 bases are a match to TRDD3. The J gene is not listed in TCRdb, so it was assigned here from a DNA match to germline. The CDR3 runs to 19 residues. Germline loops: CDR1 GEAIGNYY, CDR2 EKD. The CDR3 DNA sequence: TGTGCCTGTGAGGGATACTGGGGGAATAAGAGCTGGGACACCCGAAAGATGTTTTTC. Translation: CACEGYWGNKSWDTRKMFF.

This clone was observed a few times. It is likely a read error: a sequence one base away is far more abundant. Other DNA sequences within the sample encode an identical CDR3. V gene TRDV1 combines with J gene TRDJ1; 13 nucleotides agree with TRDD3. The J gene was missing in TCRdb and was found by matching the end of the DNA to germline. There are 19 residues in the CDR3. Germline CDR1 reads TSWWSYY; CDR2 reads QGS. Here the CDR3 reads CALGEGAKTRTGGYDKLIF. CDR3 coding DNA: TGTGCTCTCGGGGAAGGGGCTAAAACCCGTACTGGGGGATACGACAAACTCATCTTT.

In its sample, this clone was seen a few times. TCRdb has a much larger clone's protein, which differs at residue 3 from the translation of this DNA, likely because of a read error; what is shown is the protein translated from the DNA. This chain links TRDV1 with TRDJ1, with TRDD3 identical over 10 bases. The CDR3 has 18 residues. From germline, CDR1 is TSWWSYY and CDR2 QGS. The CDR3 coding sequence is TGTGCTCCTGGGACCCACCTGGGGGATAAGTATAACACCGATAAACTCATCTTT. Translating it yields CAPGTHLGDKYNTDKLIF.

Turning to this clone: TCRdb records a much larger clone's protein for this DNA, with a difference at residue 11 that likely arises from a read error; the protein given is the translation of the DNA. V gene TRDV1 combines with J gene TRDJ1, with D tentatively TRDD3 (6 bases). Trimming removed 0 bases from V and 0 bases from J, with 32 bases in between. The CDR3 runs to 23 residues. Germline V gene lookup returns CDR1 TSWWSYY and CDR2 QGS. CDR3 amino acids: CALGELWPDWRIQVRTYTDKLIF. Here the CDR3 DNA reads TGTGCTCTTGGGGAACTTTGGCCCGACTGGAGGATACAGGTCCGCACTTACACCGATAAACTCATCTTT.

As to this clone: This DNA translates differently at residue 11 from the TCRdb protein, which is that of a much larger clone; a read error is likely, and the protein shown is the DNA's own translation. J is TRDJ1 and V is TRDV1; TRDD3 agrees at 7 bases. The J gene comes from matching the DNA to germline here; TCRdb lacks it. Losses at the gene ends were 4 bases for V and 2 bases for J; bases not matched to a gene: 34. Germline V gene data show CDR1 as TSWWSYY and CDR2 as QGS. The length of the CDR3 is 24 residues. The chain's CDR3 is CALGARSTPSPLEWGKVGTDKLIF. In DNA, the CDR3 is TGTGCTCTTGGGGCCAGATCCACGCCTTCGCCCCTGGAATGGGGGAAGGTAGGGACCGATAAACTCATCTTT.

This clone was found a few times. A far larger clone is one base from this, pointing to a likely read error. The sample carries other DNA sequences with the same CDR3. V gene TRDV1 was called; the J gene was not. Germline assignment: CDR1 TSWWSYY and CDR2 QGS. The CDR3 length is 19 residues. The CDR3 region has the DNA TGTGCTCTTGCCCTCCCACCCTTATACGGGACTGAGCGTATCGATAAACTCATCTTC. Amino acid sequence: CALALPPLYGTERIDKLIF.

This clone was counted at least ten times. It is likely a read error: a sequence one base away is far more abundant. This sample also contains other DNA sequences that code for the same CDR3. The rearrangement joins TRDV2 to TRDJ1; 12 bases align to TRDD3. CDR3 size: 18 residues. Germline loops: CDR1 GEAIGNYY, CDR2 EKD. V lost 0 bases and J lost 4; bases outside the gene matches: 11. The CDR3 DNA reads as TGTGCCTGTGACACCTCTCCGGTCTGGGGGATACGCAGCGATAAACTCATCTTT. Its translation is CACDTSPVWGIRSDKLIF.

Details on this clone: Only one base separates this from a far larger clonotype, so it likely reflects a read error. This sample also contains other DNA sequences that code for the same CDR3. The chain combines TRDV2 with TRDJ1; 12 bases line up with TRDD3. Germline matching of the DNA provided the J gene here, since TCRdb leaves it blank. Per germline, CDR1 GEAIGNYY and CDR2 EKD. This CDR3 spans 19 amino acids. CDR3 DNA sequence: TGTGCATGTGACACCACTCCCGTACTGGGGGATACTGCCACCGATAAACTCATCTTT. Translation: CACDTTPVLGDTATDKLIF.

As regards this clone: A far larger clone is off by one base, so a read error is likely. This CDR3 is also generated by other DNA sequences in the sample. The chain combines TRDV1 with TRDJ1, with D tentatively TRDD2 (6 bases). The J gene is absent in TCRdb and was assigned here via DNA matching to germline. Germline CDR1 TSWWSYY, CDR2 QGS. The CDR3 covers 22 residues. CDR3: CALGELEFVLREDALYTDKLIF. As DNA, the CDR3 is TGTGCCCTTGGGGAACTAGAATTCGTCCTACGTGAGGATGCTCTTTACACCGATAAACTCATCTTT.

This clone was picked up a small number of times. The likely explanation is a read error, given a far larger clone one base away. Other DNA sequences from this sample encode an identical CDR3 as well. V gene TRDV1 combines with J gene TRDJ1; TRDD3 aligns across 7 bases. Matching the DNA to germline supplied the J gene, which TCRdb does not give. The trim removed 0 bases at V and 0 bases at J, leaving 22 bases unmatched. The CDR3 extends over 22 amino acids. The germline CDR1 and CDR2 sequences are TSWWSYY and QGS. Here the CDR3 DNA reads TGTGCTCTTGGGGAACTCAAGGTACCCACTGGGGATAAGCCCGGGGACACCGATAAACTCATCTTT. Encoded protein: CALGELKVPTGDKPGDTDKLIF.

This clone has a handful of counts. The amino acid sequence in TCRdb belongs to a much larger clone and departs from this DNA's translation at residue 7, likely a sequencing read error; the sequence shown is translated from the DNA. CDR3: CALGDNIPPDTDKLIF. The DNA for the CDR3 is TGTGCTCTTGGGGATAACATTCCTCCGGACACCGATAAACTCATCTTT. This chain joins TRDV1 and TRDJ1; TRDD2 is a possible D gene (5 bases). Because TCRdb records no J gene, it was assigned here through a match of the DNA to germline. Germline CDR1 reads TSWWSYY; CDR2 reads QGS. The germline V and J ends were trimmed by 3 bases and 0 bases, with 14 bases remaining between them. The CDR3 sequence is 16 residues long.

With respect to this clone: Only one base separates this from a far larger clonotype, so it likely reflects a read error. Other DNA sequences within the sample encode an identical CDR3. V is TRDV2 and J is TRDJ1, with TRDD3 matching over 7 bases. No J gene was available from TCRdb, and it was assigned here by a germline match of the DNA. The CDR3 extends over 22 amino acids. Trimming at V came to 1 base and at J to 0 bases, leaving 25 bases not matched to a gene. Germline values: CDR1 GEAIGNYY, CDR2 EKD. The CDR3 loop reads CACDTLRDGGTNTGDYTDKLIF. The DNA for the CDR3 is TGTGCCTGTGACACTTTAAGGGATGGGGGAACCAATACAGGGGACTACACCGATAAACTCATCTTT.

This clone was found many times. It is likely a read error: a sequence one base away is far more abundant. Other DNA sequences in this sample translate to the same CDR3. The V gene is TRDV2, the J gene TRDJ1; 8 positions agree with TRDD3. The J gene, not given by TCRdb, was assigned here from a germline match of the nucleotide sequence. The CDR3 has 18 residues. With V trimmed by 0 bases and J by 0 bases, 11 bases remained unmatched. Germline CDR1 reads GEAIGNYY; CDR2 reads EKD. The CDR3 DNA reads TGTGCCTGTGACACCGTTGCACTGGGGGCCCGGTACACCGATAAACTCATCTTT. Translation gives CACDTVALGARYTDKLIF.

This clone has just a few counts. A far larger clone lies a single base away; this is likely a read error. Other nucleotide sequences from this sample produce the same CDR3. The gene calls are TRDV2 and TRDJ1; perhaps TRDD2 as D (9 bases). Germline CDR1 and CDR2: GEAIGNYY and EKD. The CDR3 loop spans 25 amino acids. CDR3 amino acids: CACDNRNTFLLSSRRGIEWTDKLIF. In DNA form, the CDR3 reads TGTGCATGTGACAACAGGAACACCTTCCTACTATCGTCCCGGCGGGGGATAGAGTGGACCGATAAACTCATCTTT.

Details on this clone: A far larger clone is only one base removed, so a read error is likely. This sample includes further DNA sequences coding for the same CDR3. The chain has TRDV2 and TRDJ1; either TRDD2 or TRDD3 may supply D (5 bases each). The J gene comes from matching the DNA to germline here; TCRdb lacks it. V shed 7 bases and J shed 0 bases, with 47 bases lying between them. CDR1 and CDR2 (germline): GEAIGNYY, EKD. The CDR3 length is 25 residues. The CDR3 bases are TGTGCCTGCGACTACTTTCGATATACGCGGTCCCCAGAGGTCCGGCCCCTTCAGTACACCGATAAACTCATCTTT. Its protein is CACDYFRYTRSPEVRPLQYTDKLIF.

This clone has at least ten counts. The J gene is TRDJ1, the V gene TRDV1; 9 positions agree with TRDD2. There are 15 residues in the CDR3. The V and J ends lost 3 bases and 4 bases, in that order; junction bases with no gene match: 6. Germline V CDR1 and CDR2: TSWWSYY, QGS. The CDR3 sequence: CALGDPAFLHDKLIF. The CDR3 DNA reads TGTGCTCTTGGGGACCCGGCCTTCCTACACGATAAACTCATCTTT.

Worth noting for this clone: The protein TCRdb lists belongs to a much larger clone and differs from this DNA's translation at residue 9, which points to a read error; the protein shown is made from the DNA. V is TRDV2 and J is TRDJ3; 9 bases are a match to TRDD3. TCRdb offers no J gene call, so here the DNA was matched to germline to obtain one. The germline V gene encodes CDR1 GEAIGNYY and CDR2 EKD. V shed 1 base, J shed 0 bases, and the junction held 18 bases outside the gene matches. The CDR3 has 23 amino acids. The CDR3 sequence: CACDTGKRAGGSESSWDTRQMFF. DNA for the CDR3: TGTGCCTGTGACACGGGAAAGAGAGCTGGGGGATCCGAAAGCTCCTGGGACACCCGACAGATGTTTTTC.

This clone was counted between two and nine times. Only one base separates this from a far larger clonotype, so it likely reflects a read error. Other DNA sequences within the sample encode an identical CDR3. The J gene is TRDJ1, the V gene TRDV2, with D possibly matching TRDD3 (6 bases). TCRdb records no J gene; here it was assigned by comparing the DNA to germline. Germline CDR1 GEAIGNYY, CDR2 EKD. The CDR3 has 16 amino acids. V dropped 3 bases and J dropped 0 bases, with 16 bases sitting between them. This chain's CDR3 is CACDSVLGNYTDKLIF. CDR3 DNA: TGTGCCTGTGACTCCGTACTGGGAAACTACACCGATAAACTCATCTTT.